A selection of T cell receptor beta chains follows, all from one sample in a study of blood T cell repertoires in COVID-19. TCRdb's table, derived via immunoSEQ multiplex PCR, lists solely in-frame clones and lacks some. The table lists about 200,000 clones, around 88% of them singletons. The material sequenced was peripheral blood. The receptor source for this set is a man younger than 30 with active or convalescent COVID-19. Both conserved end residues are part of each CDR3. D genes are given only for firm matches. Clone size is not always given. Where it is, it says once, few, many or a class for expanded clones.

size | J | V | D | DNA | CDR3
NA | TRBJ2-1 | TRBV28 | TRBD2 | TGTGCCAGCAGTCCCCTGGGGCTAGCGGGAGGGCCTCAATACAATGAGCAGTTCTTC | CASSPLGLAGGPQYNEQFF
NA | TRBJ1-3 | TRBV11-2 | TRBD1 | TGTGCCAGCAGCTCCCTCGGACAGGGTGGAAACACCATATATTTT | CASSSLGQGGNTIYF
NA | TRBJ1-4 | TRBV19 | TRBD1 | TGTGCCAGTAGACTCACCGGGACAGGGAGTGAAAAACTGTTTTTT | CASRLTGTGSEKLFF
NA | TRBJ1-1 | TRBV20-1 | NA | TGCAGTGCTAGTCAGGGAAACACTGAAGCTTTCTTT | CSASQGNTEAFF
NA | TRBJ2-5 | TRBV6-5 | NA | TGTGCCAGCACCCGAAGACAGGCGCAAGAGACCCAGTACTTC | CASTRRQAQETQYF
few | TRBJ1-1 | TRBV5-1 | NA | TGCGCCAGCAGCTTACAGGGTGACACTGAAGCTTTCTTT | CASSLQGDTEAFF
NA | TRBJ2-2 | TRBV28 | NA | TGTGCCAGCAGCTCAGGGGTCGGGGAGCTGTTTTTT | CASSSGVGELFF
NA | TRBJ2-5 | TRBV4-1 | TRBD2 | TGCGCCAGCAGCCCCCTGGGGGGAGGGCGCCAAGAGACCCAGTACTTC | CASSPLGGGRQETQYF
NA | TRBJ2-3 | TRBV7-2 | TRBD1 | TGTGCCAGCAGTGGACAGGGGAGAGATACGCAGTATTTT | CASSGQGRDTQYF
NA | TRBJ1-1 | TRBV15 | TRBD1 | TGTGCCACCAGCGGAAACAGGGGGAGTACTGAAGCTTTCTTT | CATSGNRGSTEAFF
NA | TRBJ2-3 | TRBV28 | NA | TGTGCCAGCAGTTTAGGGGGGACAGATACGCAGTATTTT | CASSLGGTDTQYF
NA | TRBJ1-2 | TRBV28 | TRBD1 | TGTGCCAGCAGTTTCCCCCACAGGGGGGGCTACACCTTC | CASSFPHRGGYTF
NA | TRBJ1-2 | TRBV6-5 | TRBD1 | TGTGCCAGCAGTTACGACAGGGGGGGAAACTATGGCTACACCTTC | CASSYDRGGNYGYTF
NA | TRBJ2-1 | TRBV6-5 | NA | TGTGCCAGCAGAAGACTAGGCTACTACAATGAGCAGTTCTTC | CASRRLGYYNEQFF
NA | TRBJ2-1 | TRBV7-4 | TRBD2 | TGTGCCAGCAGCCCCCCCAAGCGGGAGGGACCGCCCAATGAGCAGTTCTTC | CASSPPKREGPPNEQFF
NA | TRBJ2-2 | TRBV7-2 | NA | TGTGCCAGCAGCTTTAGTATGAACACCGGGGAGCTGTTTTTT | CASSFSMNTGELFF
NA | TRBJ2-2 | TRBV9 | NA | TGTGCCAGCAGCCCGACTGTATCCCGACCCGGGGAGCTGTTTTTT | CASSPTVSRPGELFF
once | TRBJ1-1 | TRBV15 | NA | TGTGCCACCAGCAGAGAGCGGGGAGTGAACACTGAAGCTTTCTTT | CATSRERGVNTEAFF
NA | TRBJ2-1 | TRBV5-1 | TRBD2 | TGCGCCAGCAGCTTGGAGACTAGCGGGAGTGGAAATGAGCAGTTCTTC | CASSLETSGSGNEQFF
few | TRBJ2-3 | TRBV9 | NA | TGTGCCAGCAGCGTAGTTACCGGGTCGCCAGATACGCAGTATTTT | CASSVVTGSPDTQYF
NA | TRBJ2-1 | TRBV30 | NA | TGTGCCTGGAGTGGGCTAGACTACAATGAGCAGTTCTTC | CAWSGLDYNEQFF
NA | TRBJ2-5 | TRBV3-1/TRBV3-2 | NA | TGTGCCAGCAGCCTAGGGGGTGAGGAAGAGACCCAGTACTTC | CASSLGGEEETQYF
NA | TRBJ2-3 | TRBV7-9 | NA | TGTGCCAGCAGCTTAGTTCAGTTGACAGGCTACAACTCAGATACGCAGTATTTT | CASSLVQLTGYNSDTQYF
NA | TRBJ1-1 | TRBV3-1/TRBV3-2 | NA | TGTGCCAGCAGCCACCCCAGTGGGGGCATTATGTTGGGGACTGAAGCTTTCTTT | CASSHPSGGIMLGTEAFF
NA | TRBJ1-2 | TRBV3-1/TRBV3-2 | TRBD1 | TGTGCCAGCAGCCAGGGACAGTCTGGCTACACCTTC | CASSQGQSGYTF
NA | TRBJ1-5 | TRBV19 | NA | TGTGCCAGTAGTATGGCAGGATACAATCAGCCCCAGCATTTT | CASSMAGYNQPQHF
NA | TRBJ2-7 | TRBV2 | NA | TGTGCCAGCAAGGGTCAGGGGAACTCCTACGAGCAGTACTTC | CASKGQGNSYEQYF
NA | TRBJ1-1 | TRBV14 | TRBD1 | TGTGCCAGCAGCCAGACCACAGGGGCTCGCGGGGAAGCTTTCTTT | CASSQTTGARGEAFF
NA | TRBJ1-5 | TRBV27 | TRBD1 | TGTGCCAGCAGTTCGTACAGGGGAGTGGAGCCCCAGCATTTT | CASSSYRGVEPQHF
few | TRBJ2-7 | TRBV9 | TRBD2 | TGTGCCAGCAGCGTCGGACTAGGAGGGGAGGTTAGGTACGAGCAGTACTTC | CASSVGLGGEVRYEQYF
NA | TRBJ1-2 | TRBV10-3 | TRBD1 | TGTGCCATCAGTGCTGACAGGGGGTCCCTCAGGGATGGCTACACCTTC | CAISADRGSLRDGYTF
NA | TRBJ1-2 | TRBV5-4 | NA | TGTGCCAGCAGCCCACGGACAGAAAACTATGGCTACACCTTC | CASSPRTENYGYTF
NA | TRBJ1-1 | TRBV15 | TRBD1 | TGTGCCACCAGCAGAGATTCAGGGGGACTCGGTATAGCTTTCTTT | CATSRDSGGLGIAFF
once | TRBJ2-4 | TRBV5-8 | TRBD1 | TGTGCCAGCAGCTTGCGGGACAGGGAAAACATTCAGTACTTC | CASSLRDRENIQYF
NA | TRBJ2-3 | TRBV3-1/TRBV3-2 | NA | TGTGCCAGCAGCCAAGATTGGGGGCCAGTAGATACGCAGTATTTT | CASSQDWGPVDTQYF
once | TRBJ2-7 | TRBV28 | NA | TGTGCCAGCACAGTCACGGGGAGCTCCTACGAGCAGTACTTC | CASTVTGSSYEQYF
NA | TRBJ1-1 | TRBV11-3 | NA | TGTGCCAGCAGCTTAGACAGGAACACTGAAGCTTTCTTT | CASSLDRNTEAFF
NA | TRBJ1-5 | TRBV28 | NA | TGTGCCAGCAGTTTATTTGCCCACTTAGAGAGCAATCAGCCCCAGCATTTT | CASSLFAHLESNQPQHF
NA | TRBJ2-1 | TRBV24-1 | NA | TGTGCCACCAGTGATTTTAAGGGGTCCAAGGTCCTCAGTGAGCAGTTCTTC | CATSDFKGSKVLSEQFF
once | TRBJ2-1 | TRBV6-1 | TRBD1 | TGTGCCAGCAGTGAAGCTTCAGGACAGGGGGGTAGAAATGAGCAGTTCTTC | CASSEASGQGGRNEQFF
few | TRBJ2-2 | TRBV5-1 | TRBD2 | TGCGCCAGCAGCCAGACTAGCGGGGTTGGCACCGGGGAGCTGTTTTTT | CASSQTSGVGTGELFF
NA | TRBJ2-1 | TRBV5-1 | TRBD2 | TGCGCCAGCAGCCCCGGGACTAGCAGATACAATGAGCAGTTCTTC | CASSPGTSRYNEQFF
NA | TRBJ1-2 | TRBV21-1 | NA | TGTGCCAGCAGCAAAGCAGGGGACTATGGCTACACCTTC | CASSKAGDYGYTF
NA | TRBJ2-3 | TRBV10-1 | TRBD1 | TGCGCCAGCAGTGAGTCCGGGACAGGAGGCGCGCAGTATTTT | CASSESGTGGAQYF
NA | TRBJ1-6 | TRBV2 | TRBD1 | TGTGCCAGCAGACACCGGGACAGGTCGGATTCACCCCTCCACTTT | CASRHRDRSDSPLHF
NA | TRBJ2-1 | TRBV20-1 | NA | TGCAGTGCCTGGGGAGTAAATGAGCAGTTCTTC | CSAWGVNEQFF
NA | TRBJ2-7 | TRBV28 | TRBD2 | TGTGCCAGCAGTCCCCTGGGCACTAGCGGGATCTACGAGCAGTACTTC | CASSPLGTSGIYEQYF
few | TRBJ2-5 | TRBV19 | TRBD2 | TGTGCCAGTAGAAAGACTAGCGGGAGTTGGGAGACCCAGTACTTC | CASRKTSGSWETQYF
NA | TRBJ2-6 | TRBV19 | NA | TGTGCCAGTAATGCAGGGATAGGCTCTGGGGCCAACGTCCTGACTTTC | CASNAGIGSGANVLTF
NA | TRBJ1-3 | TRBV3-1/TRBV3-2 | NA | TGTGCCAGCAGCGCAGGGGTTCTCTCTGGAAACACCATATATTTT | CASSAGVLSGNTIYF
NA | TRBJ1-2 | TRBV29-1 | NA | TGCAGCGTTGAAGCTGGCCTTCATTCTGGCTACACCTTC | CSVEAGLHSGYTF
once | TRBJ2-1 | TRBV4-1 | TRBD2 | TGCGCCAGCAGCCAAGAGGTAGCGGGATTCACCTACAATGAGCAGTTCTTC | CASSQEVAGFTYNEQFF
NA | TRBJ1-5 | TRBV28 | NA | TGTGCCAGCAGACTAGGGGGAACTAGCAATCAGCCCCAGCATTTT | CASRLGGTSNQPQHF
NA | TRBJ2-3 | TRBV2 | TRBD2 | TGTGCCAGCAGTGAAGCGCCGGTAGCGGGAGTCACAGATACGCAGTATTTT | CASSEAPVAGVTDTQYF
NA | TRBJ1-5 | TRBV19 | NA | TGTGCCAGTAGTTTGGGGGGGCTTCAGCCCCAGCATTTT | CASSLGGLQPQHF
NA | TRBJ2-1 | TRBV3-1/TRBV3-2 | TRBD2 | TGTGCCAGCAGCCAAGACGGTAGCGGGTCCTACAATGAGCAGTTCTTC | CASSQDGSGSYNEQFF
NA | TRBJ2-1 | TRBV30 | NA | TGTGCCTGGAGTGTCGGAGGTCAGAACAATGAGCAGTTCTTC | CAWSVGGQNNEQFF
NA | TRBJ2-1 | TRBV10-3 | TRBD2 | TGTGCCATCAGTGAGTCAGTCCGGGGACTAGCGGGAGTTGGCAATGAGCAGTTCTTC | CAISESVRGLAGVGNEQFF
NA | TRBJ1-5 | TRBV18 | NA | TGTGCCAGCTCAGCCGCTCGGTTAAATCGGCCCCAGCATTTT | CASSAARLNRPQHF
once | TRBJ1-1 | TRBV29-1 | TRBD1 | TGCAGCACGCAGGGGGTGAACACTGAAGCTTTCTTT | CSTQGVNTEAFF